Shown below are 27 T cell receptor beta chains from a single sample sequenced in a study of blood T cells in healthy people across ages. Using a J-beta primer mix together with a sample-barcoded 5' primer, a second PCR was run for roughly 7 to 11 cycles. TCRdb recomputed calls from the 5' RACE reads with MiXCR, one row per CDR3 protein. The repertoire holds 1.5 million or so distinct CDR3 sequences, with about 42% as singletons. The specimen sequenced was blood. These receptors came from a young woman in good health.

Regarding this clonotype: This likely comes from a read error, as the CDR3 has no conserved phenylalanine or tryptophan at its end. The CDR3 region has the DNA TGCGCCAGCAGCCAAGCTAAGAATTACGAGCAGTACCTC. Translating it yields CASSQAKNYEQYL. V and J are TRBV4-1 and TRBJ2-7, with D unresolved. CDR3 size: 13 residues. Trimming shortened V by 1 base and J by 4 bases, and 8 bases separated the two germline ends. Germline V gives CDR1 MGHRA, CDR2 YSYEKL.

CDR3 nucleotide sequence: TGCGCCAGCTGTGACAGGGTATTCGATACGCAGTATTTT. Protein sequence: CASCDRVFDTQYF. The chain joins TRBV4-1 to TRBJ2-3; TRBD1 matches 7 bases. The CDR3 is 13 amino acids. Germline assignment: CDR1 MGHRA and CDR2 YSYEKL. J lost 6 bases, V lost 8 bases, and 8 bases had no gene match.

This clonotype showed up just a few times. Mismatch with germline at one junction end may stem from a read error. This chain connects TRBV6-5 to TRBJ2-3; D remains ambiguous. The CDR3 totals 15 residues. Per germline, CDR1 MNHEY and CDR2 SVGAGI. As DNA, the CDR3 is TGTGCCAGCAGGTCCCATGAGGCGAGCACAGATAAGCAGTATTTT. The encoded protein is CASRSHEASTDKQYF.

In regard to this clonotype: At one of its ends the junction is not consistent with the germline gene, which may arise from a read error. The chain employs TRBV7-9 and TRBJ1-1; D may be TRBD1 (5 bases). The CDR3 contains 13 residues. The V gene's germline CDR1 is SEHNR and CDR2 FQNEAQ (reference sequence). The CDR3 here is CACSFGGDTEAFF. CDR3 in DNA: TGTGCCTGCAGCTTTGGGGGAGATACCGAAGCTTTCTTT.

This clonotype has a count of ten or more. The chain recombines TRBV27 with TRBJ2-1, with D unresolved. This CDR3 comprises 13 residues. CDR1 MNHEY and CDR2 SMNVEV come from the germline V gene (reference sequence). With 5 bases removed from V and 9 bases from J, the gap between germline ends came to 14 bases. The CDR3 reads CASSPTVEFEQFF. The CDR3, as DNA: TGTGCCAGCAGTCCGACGGTAGAGTTTGAGCAGTTCTTC.

This clonotype has only a few counts. The chain couples TRBV29-1 to TRBJ2-2, with 7 positions matching TRBD1. CDR3 length: 16 amino acids. Germline V gives CDR1 SQVTM, CDR2 ANQGSEA. The ends lost 6 bases at V and 3 bases at J; junction bases unmatched: 13. CDR3 amino acids: CSVLITGVLDTGELFF. For the CDR3, the DNA is TGCAGCGTCTTAATAACAGGGGTTCTCGACACCGGGGAGCTGTTTTTT.

There are many counts of this clonotype. The chain joins TRBV27 to TRBJ2-7; tentatively, D is TRBD1 (5 bases). V gave up 2 bases and J gave up 2 bases, with 7 bases separating them. From germline, CDR1 is MNHEY and CDR2 SMNVEV (reference sequence). The CDR3 contains 13 residues. This CDR3 reads CASSLSRAYEQYF. The DNA of the CDR3 is TGTGCCAGCAGTTTAAGCAGGGCCTACGAGCAGTACTTC.

This clonotype was seen more than once but under ten times. This chain uses TRBV24-1 with TRBJ2-1, with 7 nucleotides matching TRBD1. The CDR3 consists of 15 residues. The junction had 9 bases not matched to a gene; V was cut back by 9 bases and J by 2 bases. CDR1 is KGHDR and CDR2 is SFDVKD in the germline V gene. The CDR3 coding sequence is TGTGCCACCGCTGCAGGGGGAGAGACCTACAATGAGCAGTTCTTC. Translated, it gives CATAAGGETYNEQFF.

With respect to this clonotype: A much more abundant neighbour one base away suggests this may be a read error. The J gene is TRBJ2-1, the V gene TRBV6-1, with D tentatively TRBD1 (5 bases). Germline-derived CDR1 and CDR2 are MNHNS and SASEGT. The CDR3 runs to 14 residues. This chain's CDR3 is CAGRALQIRDEQFF. DNA of the CDR3: TGTGCCGGCAGGGCACTCCAGATCCGCGATGAGCAGTTCTTC.

On this clonotype: Its ends do not fully match the called genes, so a read error is possible. The chain employs TRBV27 and TRBJ2-1, with 10 bases fitting TRBD1. The CDR3 spans 18 residues. Germline V CDR1 and CDR2: MNHEY, SMNVEV (reference sequence). CDR3 nucleotide sequence: TGTGCCAACAGTTTACGTCCTACCGGGACAGGGGCCTACAATGAGCAGTTCTTC. This translates into CANSLRPTGTGAYNEQFF.

V usage is TRBV7-9 and J usage is TRBJ1-2; D remains unclear. The CDR3 loop spans 15 amino acids. The V gene lost 3 bases and the J gene lost 0 bases, with 11 bases spanning the gap. Germline loops: CDR1 SEHNR, CDR2 FQNEAQ (reference sequence). CDR3 coding DNA: TGTGCCAGCAGCTTGTGGGCACGGACTAACTATGGCTACACCTTC. This codes for CASSLWARTNYGYTF.

V is TRBV10-3 and J is TRBJ2-5; no firm D call. This CDR3 spans 13 amino acids. The V gene's germline CDR1 is ENHRY and CDR2 SYGVKD. The V and J ends lost 3 bases and 4 bases respectively, with 9 bases between them. The CDR3 coding sequence is TGTGCCATCAGTGATTGGGGTGCAGAGACCCAGTACTTC. This codes for CAISDWGAETQYF.

This clonotype was found a few times. The rearrangement joins TRBV27 to TRBJ2-7; D unresolved. CDR3 size: 14 residues. The germline V gene has CDR1 MNHEY and CDR2 SMNVEV (reference sequence). The V gene lost 6 bases and the J gene lost 0 bases, with 12 bases spanning the gap. The CDR3 DNA is TGTGCCAGCAGCTGGCGGCGAAGCTCCTACGAGCAGTACTTC. Translating gives CASSWRRSSYEQYF.

This clonotype was observed a few times. The V gene is TRBV20-1, the J gene TRBJ1-2; possible D gene TRBD1, 5 bases. With 1 base removed from V and 0 bases from J, the gap between germline ends came to 18 bases. CDR3 length equals 17 residues. Per germline, CDR1 DFQATT and CDR2 SNEGSKA (reference sequence). CDR3 sequence (DNA): TGCAGTGCTAGAGGGGACGGGTCAGGGTTAGCTAACTATGGCTACACCTTC. It translates to CSARGDGSGLANYGYTF.

There are a few counts of this clonotype. The chain recombines TRBV4-1 with TRBJ1-1; D is possibly TRBD1 (5 bases). This CDR3 comprises 14 residues. Trimming left V 3 bases short and J 4 bases short, with 12 bases between. The germline gives CDR1 MGHRA, CDR2 YSYEKL. The CDR3 DNA follows: TGCGCCAGCAGCCAGGGTCCAGGGTCCACTGAAGCTTTCTTT. Its protein product is CASSQGPGSTEAFF.

CDR3 in amino acids: CASRKGPMNEQFF. The CDR3, as DNA: TGTGCCAGCAGGAAGGGACCCATGAATGAGCAGTTCTTC. This chain joins TRBV7-9 and TRBJ2-1, with D possibly called TRBD1 or TRBD2 (5 bases each). CDR1 and CDR2 from the germline V gene are SEHNR and FQNEAQ (reference sequence). The CDR3 covers 13 residues. V was trimmed by 6 bases and J by 7 bases, leaving 13 bases between them.

This clonotype was seen more than once but under ten times. This chain connects TRBV11-2 to TRBJ2-1; 7 bases align to TRBD1. The V and J ends lost 5 bases and 4 bases, in that order; junction bases with no gene match: 8. The CDR3 extends over 15 amino acids. The V gene's germline CDR1 is SGHAT and CDR2 FQNNGV. This CDR3 is CASSPDRVAYNEQFF. CDR3 DNA: TGTGCCAGCAGCCCAGACAGGGTGGCATACAATGAGCAGTTCTTC. The full variable domain, in which reference TRBV11-2 and TRBJ2-1 provide the parts outside the CDR3, is EAGVAQSPRYKIIEKRQSVAFWCNPISGHATLYWYQQILGQGPKLLIQFQNNGVVDDSQLPKDRFSAERLKGVDSTLKIQPAKLEDSAVYLCASSPDRVAYNEQFFGPGTRLTVL.

The J gene is TRBJ2-3, the V gene TRBV9; D is perhaps TRBD2 (6 bases). Trimming removed 3 bases from V and 5 bases from J, with 13 bases in between. The CDR3 contains 14 residues. From germline, CDR1 is SGDLS and CDR2 YYNGEE. CDR3 DNA sequence: TGTGCCAGCAGCGCCGGAACTAGCTTAGATACGCAGTATTTT. The encoded protein is CASSAGTSLDTQYF. The entire variable domain, with the rest obtained from reference TRBV9 and TRBJ2-3, is as follows: DSGVTQTPKHLITATGQRVTLRCSPRSGDLSVYWYQQSLDQGLQFLIQYYNGEERAKGNILERFSAQQFPDLHSELNLSSLELGDSALYFCASSAGTSLDTQYFGPGTRLTVL.

The sample holds a few counts of this clonotype. The CDR3 sequence is CASRPSRLGRQFF. DNA for the CDR3: TGTGCCAGCAGACCAAGTCGATTAGGGCGGCAGTTCTTC. V and J are TRBV13 and TRBJ2-1; D gene ambiguous. The V end lost 6 bases, the J end lost 12 bases, and 18 bases lay between the germline ends. The CDR3 sequence is 13 residues long. Per germline, CDR1 PRHDT and CDR2 FYEKMQ (reference sequence).

Worth noting for this clonotype: An end of the junction does not agree with germline; a read error may underlie this. This chain joins TRBV7-9 and TRBJ2-1; D unresolved. Germline-derived CDR1 and CDR2 are SEHNR and FQNEAQ (reference sequence). The CDR3 spans 12 residues. The CDR3 nucleotides are TGTGCCAGCCGGGCGCGTCCCAATGGGCAGTTCTTC. Residues: CASRARPNGQFF.

In its sample, this clonotype was seen a few times. The chain carries TRBV6-2 or TRBV6-3 and TRBJ2-1; TRBD1 might be the D (6 bases). In germline, CDR1 is MNHEY, CDR2 SVGEGT. The germline V and J ends were trimmed by 6 bases and 6 bases, with 9 bases remaining between them. CDR3 size: 12 residues. This CDR3 is CASRHRVNEQFF. CDR3 in DNA: TGTGCCAGCAGACACAGGGTCAATGAGCAGTTCTTC.

The J gene is TRBJ1-4, the V gene TRBV2; D unclear. The CDR3 extends over 12 amino acids. The V and J ends lost 6 bases and 8 bases respectively, with 10 bases between them. Germline V CDR1 and CDR2: SNHLY, FYNNEI. This CDR3 reads CASSEREEKLFF. The CDR3 DNA follows: TGTGCCAGCAGCGAGAGAGAAGAAAAACTGTTTTTT.

The chain recombines TRBV7-2 with TRBJ1-2; tentative D call: TRBD1 (5 bases). The V gene lost 1 base and the J gene lost 4 bases, with 10 bases spanning the gap. The CDR3 sequence is 14 residues long. CDR1 and CDR2 (germline): SGHTA, FQGNSA. DNA for the CDR3: TGTGCCAGCAGCTTAGAGGGACTGCCCTATGGCTACACCTTC. Its translation: CASSLEGLPYGYTF. Drawing the rest from reference TRBV7-2 and TRBJ1-2, the complete variable domain is GAGVSQSPSNKVTEKGKDVELRCDPISGHTALYWYRQSLGQGLEFLIYFQGNSAPDKSGLPSDRFSAERTGGSVSTLTIQRTQQEDSAVYLCASSLEGLPYGYTFGSGTRLTVV.

The gene calls are TRBV24-1 and TRBJ2-1, with D possibly TRBD1 on 5 matching bases. The J call could be wrong; TRBJ2-7 is a better fit for the DNA end. Germline V gene lookup returns CDR1 KGHDR and CDR2 SFDVKD. The CDR3 runs to 15 residues. CDR3 nucleotides: TGTGCCACCAGCCGTACAGGAGACTCCTACAATGAGCAGTACTTC. It is translated as CATSRTGDSYNEQYF.

Only a few counts were recorded for this clonotype. This chain uses TRBV29-1 with TRBJ2-7; D gene ambiguous. Germline lookup yields CDR1 SQVTM and CDR2 ANQGSEA. Trimming took off 4 bases at V and 4 bases at J, with 14 bases between the two ends. The CDR3 runs 13 residues. As DNA, the CDR3 is TGCAGCGTTGGTGGTCAGAACTCTTACGAGCAGTACTTC. Translated: CSVGGQNSYEQYF.

This rearrangement joins TRBV6-2 or TRBV6-3 to TRBJ1-5; possible D gene TRBD1, 6 bases. Germline V gives CDR1 MNHEY, CDR2 SVGEGT. This CDR3 contains 16 residues. Trimming took 6 bases from V and 1 from J, leaving 16 bases between them. CDR3 coding DNA: TGTGCCAGCAGACCCCTGACAGGACCAAGCAATCAGCCCCAGCATTTT. This translates into CASRPLTGPSNQPQHF.

V and J are TRBV29-1 and TRBJ2-3; tentative D call: TRBD1 (5 bases). The CDR3 runs to 13 residues. Trimming cost V 5 bases and J 3 bases, with 12 bases left between them. Germline lookup yields CDR1 SQVTM and CDR2 ANQGSEA. CDR3 bases: TGCAGCGTTAAGGGGCTCGATACAGATACGCAGTATTTT. Its translation is CSVKGLDTDTQYF.